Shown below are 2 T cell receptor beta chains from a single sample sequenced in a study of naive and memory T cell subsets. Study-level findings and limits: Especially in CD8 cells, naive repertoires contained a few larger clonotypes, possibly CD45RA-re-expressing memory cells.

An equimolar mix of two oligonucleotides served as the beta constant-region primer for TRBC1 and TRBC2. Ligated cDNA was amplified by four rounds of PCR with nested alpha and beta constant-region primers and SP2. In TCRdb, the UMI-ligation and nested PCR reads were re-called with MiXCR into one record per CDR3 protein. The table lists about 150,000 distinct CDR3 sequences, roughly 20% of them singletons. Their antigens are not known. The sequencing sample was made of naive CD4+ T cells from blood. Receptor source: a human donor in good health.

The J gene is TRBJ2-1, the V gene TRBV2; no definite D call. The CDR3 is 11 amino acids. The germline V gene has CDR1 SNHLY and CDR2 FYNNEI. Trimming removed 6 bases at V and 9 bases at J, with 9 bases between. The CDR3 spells CASRKAGEQFF. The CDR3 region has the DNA TGTGCCAGCAGGAAGGCCGGTGAGCAGTTCTTC.

The CDR3 loop reads CASSPHRLADYNEQFF. CDR3 in DNA: TGTGCCAGCAGCCCACACCGACTAGCGGACTACAATGAGCAGTTCTTC. The chain recombines TRBV7-9 with TRBJ2-1; the match to TRBD2 covers 9 bases. Germline V gives CDR1 SEHNR, CDR2 FQNEAQ (reference sequence). Trimming removed 5 bases from V and 3 bases from J; junction bases left unmatched: 8. The CDR3 has 16 residues. Using reference TRBV7-9 and TRBJ2-1 for the parts outside the CDR3, the full variable domain is DTGVSQNPRHKITKRGQNVTFRCDPISEHNRLYWYRQTLGQGPEFLTYFQNEAQLEKSRLLSDRFSAERPKGSFSTLEIQRTEQGDSAMYLCASSPHRLADYNEQFFGPGTRLTVL.